The 15 T cell receptor beta chains in this list originate from one sample, sequenced in a study of glioma-infiltrating T cells after dendritic cell vaccination (dated by TCRdb to 2015 to 2016). Libraries were constructed by the immunoSEQ multiplex PCR assay. What TCRdb holds here is the immuneACCESS table cut down to in-frame rearrangements. Part of the clones is not present; checked against another copy, under half of the missing clones reflect an unresolved V gene, and the others are unexplained. This sample lists roughly 100,000 clones; about 84% were detected once. Roughly 2.9% of the sample is held by the ten biggest clonotypes. Specimen: blood, collected before dendritic cell vaccination. These receptors were taken from a human donor with glioblastoma.

The J gene is TRBJ1-2, the V gene TRBV7-9; no clear D. Trimming took off 5 bases at V and 3 bases at J, with 16 bases between the two ends. CDR3 size: 15 residues. Germline CDR1 reads SEHNR; CDR2 reads FQNEAQ (reference sequence). CDR3: CASSADPRHHYGYTF. CDR3 DNA sequence: TGTGCCAGCAGCGCAGACCCAAGACACCACTATGGCTACACCTTC.

The count of this clone is one. This chain links TRBV27 with TRBJ2-7; maybe TRBD1 (6 bases). This CDR3 is built from 14 residues. Germline CDR1 and CDR2: MNHEY and SMNVEV (reference sequence). The V gene lost 4 bases and the J gene lost 2 bases, with 12 bases spanning the gap. DNA for the CDR3: TGTGCCAGCAGTTGGGGTGGGGGCCCCTACGAGCAGTACTTC. This translates into CASSWGGGPYEQYF.

This chain links TRBV6-6 with TRBJ1-6, with 7 bases fitting TRBD1. Germline-derived CDR1 and CDR2 are MNHNY and SVGAGI (reference sequence). The CDR3 length is 15 residues. V gave up 5 bases and J gave up 10 bases; unmatched junction bases: 11. CDR3 region: CASSPLLGGGSPLHF. CDR3 coding DNA: TGTGCCAGCAGTCCCCTGTTAGGGGGCGGATCACCCCTCCACTTT.

This chain connects TRBV6-5 to TRBJ1-2; TRBD1 is a possible D gene (6 bases). The CDR3 loop spans 12 amino acids. Trimming took off 6 bases at V and 5 bases at J, with 10 bases between the two ends. Germline CDR1 is MNHEY and CDR2 is SVGAGI. The CDR3 spells CASRETGYGYTF. CDR3 nucleotide sequence: TGTGCCAGCAGGGAGACAGGTTATGGCTACACCTTC.

This clone occurred a few times. This rearrangement joins TRBV7-6 to TRBJ1-1; 10 bases fit TRBD1. Germline V gene lookup returns CDR1 SGHVS and CDR2 FNYEAQ. With V trimmed by 5 bases and J by 7 bases, 10 bases remained unmatched. The CDR3 has 15 residues. For the CDR3, the DNA is TGTGCCAGCAGCGGGTTGGGACAGGGGCTAGGTGAAGCTTTCTTT. Translating gives CASSGLGQGLGEAFF. The complete variable domain, with remaining parts taken from reference TRBV7-6 and TRBJ1-1, reads GAGVSQSPRYKVTKRGQDVALRCDPISGHVSLYWYRQALGQGPEFLTYFNYEAQQDKSGLPNDRFSAERPEGSISTLTIQRTEQRDSAMYRCASSGLGQGLGEAFFGQGTRLTVV.

The V call is TRBV30, the J call TRBJ2-5; D gene ambiguous. Germline V gives CDR1 GTSNPN, CDR2 SVGIG (reference sequence). V dropped 4 bases and J dropped 0 bases, with 9 bases sitting between them. The CDR3 runs 13 residues. CDR3 sequence: CAWTSPYQETQYF. DNA of the CDR3: TGTGCCTGGACCTCCCCCTACCAAGAGACCCAGTACTTC.

This chain joins TRBV6-5 and TRBJ2-1, with 9 nucleotides matching TRBD1. V trimming: 4 bases; J trimming: 7 bases; junction bases outside the gene matches: 5. Germline loops: CDR1 MNHEY, CDR2 SVGAGI. The CDR3 is made up of 14 amino acids. The CDR3 DNA reads as TGTGCCAGCAGTTCCAAGACAGGGGGAAATGAGCAGTTCTTC. Amino acids: CASSSKTGGNEQFF.

The gene calls are TRBV5-6 and TRBJ2-3, with 7 nucleotides matching TRBD2. The CDR3 length is 17 residues. J lost 6 bases, V lost 0 bases, and 13 bases had no gene match. From germline, CDR1 is SGHDT and CDR2 YYEEEE. CDR3 residues: CASSLVASGHLRDTQYF. The CDR3 region has the DNA TGTGCCAGCAGCTTGGTGGCTAGCGGACACCTAAGGGATACGCAGTATTTT.

The V and J genes are TRBV5-1 and TRBJ2-5, with 11 bases fitting TRBD2. V dropped 4 bases and J dropped 0; count of bases not matched to a gene: 8. The CDR3 is 17 residues long. Germline lookup yields CDR1 SGHRS and CDR2 YFSETQ. The CDR3 DNA follows: TGCGCCAGCAGCAGGGGACTAGCGGTCTGGTACCAAGAGACCCAGTACTTC. As protein: CASSRGLAVWYQETQYF. The full variable domain, in which reference TRBV5-1 and TRBJ2-5 provide the parts outside the CDR3, is KAGVTQTPRYLIKTRGQQVTLSCSPISGHRSVSWYQQTPGQGLQFLFEYFSETQRNKGNFPGRFSGRQFSNSRSEMNVSTLELGDSALYLCASSRGLAVWYQETQYFGPGTRLLVL.

Note on this clone: The germline gene is not matched at one end of the junction; a read error may be the cause. CDR3 in amino acids: CASSLGGPDTQYF. In DNA, the CDR3 is TGTGCCAGCAGTTTGGGGGGCCCAGATACGCAGTATTTT. This chain uses TRBV5-5 with TRBJ2-3; possibly TRBD1 or TRBD2 for D (6 bases each). The CDR3 is 13 residues long. Germline V lookup: CDR1 SGHKS, CDR2 YYEKEE (reference sequence).

The rearrangement uses TRBV5-6 and TRBJ2-5; weak D call: TRBD1 (5 bases). This CDR3 is built from 17 residues. V was clipped by 2 bases and J by 2 bases, with 19 bases between them. Germline CDR1 is SGHDT and CDR2 is YYEEEE. CDR3 region: CASSFNWGQSTQETQYF. CDR3 in DNA: TGTGCCAGCAGCTTCAATTGGGGCCAGTCAACTCAAGAGACCCAGTACTTC.

This clone has a single count. The chain couples TRBV27 to TRBJ1-1; D possibly corresponds to TRBD1 (5 bases). This CDR3 region has 14 residues. CDR1 is MNHEY and CDR2 is SMNVEV in the germline V gene (reference sequence). V lost 1 base and J 1 base, leaving 7 bases between the germline ends. CDR3: CASSLYGANTEAFF. As DNA, the CDR3 is TGTGCCAGCAGTTTATATGGGGCGAACACTGAAGCTTTCTTT.

The chain couples TRBV2 to TRBJ2-2, with D perhaps TRBD1 (6 bases). CDR1 is SNHLY, CDR2 FYNNEI, per germline. The CDR3 is 14 amino acids. Trimming left V 6 bases short and J 8 bases short, with 16 bases between. This CDR3 is CASSPMGATGELFF. The CDR3 nucleotides read TGTGCCAGCAGCCCCATGGGGGCCACGGGGGAGCTGTTTTTT.

The gene calls are TRBV27 and TRBJ2-7, with a weak D call TRBD1 (6 bases). Trimming took off 6 bases at V and 2 bases at J, with 14 bases between the two ends. Germline CDR1 MNHEY, CDR2 SMNVEV (reference sequence). CDR3 length equals 14 residues. The CDR3 DNA sequence: TGTGCCAGCAGAAAGACAGGAGGACCCTACGAGCAGTACTTC. Translation: CASRKTGGPYEQYF.

The chain employs TRBV13 and TRBJ2-5, with a possible D match to TRBD2 (5 bases). Germline lookup yields CDR1 PRHDT and CDR2 FYEKMQ (reference sequence). Trimming stripped 5 bases from V and 4 bases from J, with 20 bases between. The CDR3 extends over 16 amino acids. CDR3 protein: CASSGGRPAPGETQYF. Written as DNA, the CDR3 is TGTGCCAGCAGCGGAGGACGGCCGGCCCCAGGAGAGACCCAGTACTTC.